Detailed here is one T cell receptor (beta chain). What it binds is unknown. The V and J ends lost 6 bases and 3 bases respectively, with 5 bases between them. This CDR3 has 11 residues. Germline CDR1 is ENHRY and CDR2 is SYGVKD. The entry originates in a study of CD8+CD57+ T cells in acquired aplastic anemia. Study as a whole: Around 3.5 ug was the average amount of DNA from sorted CD4+ and CD8+ cells.

An expansion of CD8+CD57+ cells by flow cytometry had been shown in patients chosen for sequencing. There were no patients without severe acquired aplastic anemia. Profiles of TCR beta VDJ and CDR3 were generated from a genomic DNA template. Each CDR3 protein gets one entry after TCRdb re-called the reads with MiXCR. Of around 150,000 distinct CDR3 sequences listed, roughly 50% are singletons. Study findings and constraints: Patients and controls shared approximately 30 CD8+ CDR3 sequences, highly expressed in patients.

Sequencing was carried out using sorted CD4+, CD8+, or CD8+CD57+ T cells (not recorded which) from PBMCs. The rearrangement links TRBV10-3 to TRBJ2-5, with D uncertain. This clonotype was sampled from a human donor with aplastic anemia. The CDR3 region has the DNA TGTGCCATCAGGGCAGAAGAGACCCAGTACTTC. Its translation is CAIRAEETQYF.